This T cell receptor beta chain was observed in a study of blood T cell repertoires in COVID-19. On the study more broadly: From the United States, Italy and Spain came samples of acute and convalescent COVID-19. PBMCs, B-cell-depleted T cells, or T cells were the source of the cDNA or gDNA that made up the material.

In the original workflow: It was from reference gene primer amplification that nucleated cell counts were estimated. TCRdb's table, derived via immunoSEQ multiplex PCR, lists solely in-frame clones and lacks some. That table is the source of V, J and clone size, and D and trimming were worked out from the DNA. This repertoire shows some 380,000 clones, more than 75% found once; its top ten account for 1.1%. The CDR3 totals 11 residues. The germline V gene encodes CDR1 SQVTM and CDR2 ANQGSEA. Trimming left V 7 bases short and J 8 bases short, with 14 bases between. This clone was detected only once. The TCR was taken from a human donor with acute or convalescent COVID-19. The donor label of this sample is uncertain. The sample taken for sequencing was peripheral blood. V is TRBV29-1 and J is TRBJ1-1; TRBD1 might be the D (5 bases). This CDR3 is CSGGYNREAFF. In nucleotides, the CDR3 is TGCAGCGGAGGATATAACAGGGAAGCTTTCTTT.